These 8 T cell receptor beta chains were sequenced from one sample in a study of blood T cell repertoires in COVID-19. The method was immunoSEQ multiplex PCR; TCRdb's version includes in-frame clones alone and lacks a portion of them. This table has under 150,000 clones, about 80% appearing once. The sample consisted of peripheral blood. All receptors derive from a human donor in a cohort sampled during active COVID-19.

The V call is TRBV9, the J call TRBJ2-7; D might be TRBD1 (5 bases). CDR1 is SGDLS, CDR2 YYNGEE, per germline. The CDR3 sequence is 15 residues long. The V gene lost 5 bases and the J gene lost 7 bases, with 22 bases spanning the gap. CDR3 sequence reads: CASSASQGRMGEQYF. DNA of the CDR3: TGTGCCAGCAGTGCATCTCAGGGTAGGATGGGGGAGCAGTACTTC.

V is TRBV5-6 and J is TRBJ2-2, with 7 bases that match TRBD2. In germline, CDR1 is SGHDT, CDR2 YYEEEE. V gave up 1 base and J gave up 0 bases; unmatched junction bases: 3. The CDR3 is 16 amino acids. The CDR3 DNA reads as TGTGCCAGCAGCTTGTTGGGGGGGACGAACACCGGGGAGCTGTTTTTT. It translates to CASSLLGGTNTGELFF.

The chain combines TRBV7-6 with TRBJ2-3; D is unresolved. V was cut by 1 base and J by 0 bases, with 14 bases left in between. The CDR3 consists of 17 residues. CDR1 SGHVS and CDR2 FNYEAQ come from the germline V gene. The CDR3 nucleotides read TGTGCCAGCAGCTTAGACGCAGGTACCCCTAGCACAGATACGCAGTATTTT. This sequence encodes CASSLDAGTPSTDTQYF.

The table lists this clone with a count of one. The V gene is TRBV5-6, the J gene TRBJ1-2, with D possibly being TRBD1 (5 bases). Trimming took off 4 bases at V and 7 bases at J, with 14 bases between the two ends. CDR1 and CDR2 from the germline V gene are SGHDT and YYEEEE. CDR3 length: 13 amino acids. The CDR3 region is CASSLDSRIGYTF. The CDR3 DNA reads as TGTGCCAGCAGCCTAGACAGTAGGATTGGCTACACCTTC.

This clone was seen only a few times. The chain carries TRBV20-1 and TRBJ1-2, with D possibly matching TRBD1 (5 bases). The CDR3 loop spans 11 amino acids. Germline lookup yields CDR1 DFQATT and CDR2 SNEGSKA (reference sequence). V was cut by 3 bases and J by 7 bases, with 9 bases left in between. In nucleotides, the CDR3 is TGCAGTGCTAGGCTTGGGGCTGGCTACACCTTC. Its protein product is CSARLGAGYTF.

The genes are TRBV5-6 and TRBJ1-1, with D possibly being TRBD1 (5 bases). Germline V gene data show CDR1 as SGHDT and CDR2 as YYEEEE. This CDR3 contains 13 residues. Trimming took 5 bases from V and 0 from J, leaving 8 bases between them. CDR3 loop: CASSVTVNTEAFF. CDR3 DNA: TGTGCCAGCAGTGTGACAGTGAACACTGAAGCTTTCTTT.

This clone was seen more than once but under ten times. J is TRBJ2-5 and V is TRBV2; D perhaps matches TRBD1 (6 bases). The CDR3 has 15 amino acids. V was pared by 4 bases and J by 1 base, with 13 bases between. Germline V CDR1 and CDR2: SNHLY, FYNNEI. The CDR3: CASSGTVKTQETQYF. In DNA form, the CDR3 reads TGTGCCAGCAGTGGGACAGTAAAGACCCAAGAGACCCAGTACTTC. Supplemented by reference TRBV2 and TRBJ2-5, the full variable domain reads EPEVTQTPSHQVTQMGQEVILRCVPISNHLYFYWYRQILGQKVEFLVSFYNNEISEKSEIFDDQFSVERPDGSNFTLKIRSTKLEDSAMYFCASSGTVKTQETQYFGPGTRLLVL.

This chain links TRBV29-1 with TRBJ2-3; 8 nucleotides align to TRBD2. The CDR3 length is 15 residues. Germline lookup yields CDR1 SQVTM and CDR2 ANQGSEA. J gave up 0 bases and V 6 bases, and 8 bases lay outside the gene matches. CDR3 region: CSVSPGGGSTDTQYF. In nucleotides, the CDR3 is TGCAGCGTCTCCCCGGGAGGGGGAAGCACAGATACGCAGTATTTT.